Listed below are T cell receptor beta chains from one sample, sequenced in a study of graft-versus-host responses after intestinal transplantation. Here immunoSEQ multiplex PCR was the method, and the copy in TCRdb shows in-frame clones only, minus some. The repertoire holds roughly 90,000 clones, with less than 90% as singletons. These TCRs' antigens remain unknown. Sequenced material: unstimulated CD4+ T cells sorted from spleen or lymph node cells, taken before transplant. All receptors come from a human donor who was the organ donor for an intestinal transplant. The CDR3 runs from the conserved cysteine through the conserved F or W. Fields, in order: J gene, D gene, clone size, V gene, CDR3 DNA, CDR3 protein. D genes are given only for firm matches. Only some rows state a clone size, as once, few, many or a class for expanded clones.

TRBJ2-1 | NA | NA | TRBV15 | TGTGCCACCAGCAGAGGCGGCAATGAGCAGTTCTTC | CATSRGGNEQFF
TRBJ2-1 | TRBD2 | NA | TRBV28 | TGTGCCAGCACCCCTTGGGCAACGGGACTAGCGGTTTTTGAGCAGTTCTTC | CASTPWATGLAVFEQFF
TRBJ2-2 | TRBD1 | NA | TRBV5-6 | TGTGCCAGCAGCCAGGGACAGTCAGAGGGGGAGCTGTTTTTT | CASSQGQSEGELFF
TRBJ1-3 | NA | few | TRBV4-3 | TGCGCCAGCAGCCAAGTTTCACAGCGAGGACTCACGGGTACTGGAAACACCATATATTTT | CASSQVSQRGLTGTGNTIYF
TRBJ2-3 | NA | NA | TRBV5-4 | TGTGCCAGCAGCCCTCAGAAAGGGGGCACAGATACGCAGTATTTT | CASSPQKGGTDTQYF
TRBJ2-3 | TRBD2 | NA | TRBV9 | TGTGCCAGCAGCCCCGGGACTACCACAGATACGCAGTATTTT | CASSPGTTTDTQYF
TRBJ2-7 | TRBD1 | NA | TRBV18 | TGTGCCAGCTCACAATCCTTGGACAGGGCTACCTACGAGCAGTACTTC | CASSQSLDRATYEQYF
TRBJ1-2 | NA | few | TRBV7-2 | TGTGCCAGCAGCATACGGGGGTCGGGGTATGGCTACACCTTC | CASSIRGSGYGYTF
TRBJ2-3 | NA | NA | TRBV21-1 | TGTGCCAGCAGCAAACTAGGGGGGGGCACAGATACGCAGTATTTT | CASSKLGGGTDTQYF
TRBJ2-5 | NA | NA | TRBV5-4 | TGTGCCAGCAGCTACCCGGGGTACCAAGAGACCCAGTACTTC | CASSYPGYQETQYF
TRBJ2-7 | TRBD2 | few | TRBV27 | TGTGCCAGCAGTCAGCTAGCGGGAAGGGCCTACGAGCAGTACTTC | CASSQLAGRAYEQYF
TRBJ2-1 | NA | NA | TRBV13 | TGTGCCAGCAGCTCCAAAAGCAGGGGCAATGAGCAGTTCTTC | CASSSKSRGNEQFF
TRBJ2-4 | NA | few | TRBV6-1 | TGTGCCAGCAGTGAACAGGACATTCAGTACTTC | CASSEQDIQYF
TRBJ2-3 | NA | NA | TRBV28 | TGTGCCAGCAGTGAGAGGGCTAGCGGCACAGATACGCAGTATTTT | CASSERASGTDTQYF
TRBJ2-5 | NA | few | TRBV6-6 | TGTGCCAGCAGTTACTTTGGGGGCGCGGAGACCCAGTACTTC | CASSYFGGAETQYF
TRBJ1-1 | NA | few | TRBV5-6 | TGTGCCAGCAGCCTAATTCATGCAGGCCCGAACACTGAAGCTTTCTTT | CASSLIHAGPNTEAFF
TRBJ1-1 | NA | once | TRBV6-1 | TGTGCCAGCAACATCCGAGGCGGGGCTTTCTTT | CASNIRGGAFF
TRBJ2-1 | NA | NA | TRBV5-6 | TGTGCCAGCAGCTTGGCCTTGGGCAGGGGCTTGTATGAGCAGTTCTTC | CASSLALGRGLYEQFF
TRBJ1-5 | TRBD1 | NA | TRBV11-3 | TGTGCCAGCAGCTTAAGGCAGGGGGCTTGTCAGCCCCAGCATTTT | CASSLRQGACQPQHF
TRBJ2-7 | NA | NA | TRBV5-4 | TGTGCCAGCAGCCCGGACCCGGACACCTACGAGCAGTACTTC | CASSPDPDTYEQYF
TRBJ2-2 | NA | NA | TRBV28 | TGTGCCAGCAGCAACCTTGGGAGCGGGGAGCTGTTTTTT | CASSNLGSGELFF
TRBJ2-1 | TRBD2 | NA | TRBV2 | TGTGCCAGCGGCGGGACTACCCACGCCGATGAGCAGTTCTTC | CASGGTTHADEQFF
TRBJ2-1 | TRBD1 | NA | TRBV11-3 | TGTGCCAGCAGCTCGGGACAGGGGTTTGGCAATGAGCAGTTCTTC | CASSSGQGFGNEQFF
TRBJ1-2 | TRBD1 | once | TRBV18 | TGTGCCAGCTCACCACGTACAGGGGGGGCAAACTATGGCTACACCTTC | CASSPRTGGANYGYTF
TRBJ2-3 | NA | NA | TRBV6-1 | TGTGCCCACCACTCCACCCAAGGGGCAGATACGCAGTATTTT | CAHHSTQGADTQYF
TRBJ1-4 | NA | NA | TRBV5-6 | TGTGCCAGCAGCTTGAGGTCCGGGGTTAATGAAAAACTGTTTTTT | CASSLRSGVNEKLFF
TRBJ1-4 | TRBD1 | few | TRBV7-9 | TGTGCCAGCAGCTCCAGGACAGGACGTGAAAAACTGTTTTTT | CASSSRTGREKLFF
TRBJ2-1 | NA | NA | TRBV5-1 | TGCGCCAGCAGCTCAATCAGCTCCTACAATGAGCAGTTCTTC | CASSSISSYNEQFF
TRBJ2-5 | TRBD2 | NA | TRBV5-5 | TGTGCCAGCAGCTTGTCCCCTCTAGCGGGGGTAAAAGAGACCCAGTACTTC | CASSLSPLAGVKETQYF
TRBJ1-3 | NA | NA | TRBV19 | TGTGCCATCTTAGGGGATGGAAACACCATATATTTT | CAILGDGNTIYF
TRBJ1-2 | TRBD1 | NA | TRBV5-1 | TGCGCCAGCAGAGATTACAGGGGGCTTCGGTATGGCTACACCTTC | CASRDYRGLRYGYTF
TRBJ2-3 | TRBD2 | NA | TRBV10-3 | TGTGCCATCAGAAGTAGTCCGGGACTAGCGGGAGTCGGCACAGATACGCAGTATTTT | CAIRSSPGLAGVGTDTQYF
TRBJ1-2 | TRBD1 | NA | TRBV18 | TGTGCCAGCTCACCTCGGGACAGGGTCCTCTATGGCTACACCTTC | CASSPRDRVLYGYTF
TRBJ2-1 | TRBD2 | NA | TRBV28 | TGTGCCAGCAGTCCCGCTAGCGGGGGGCACAATGAGCAGTTCTTC | CASSPASGGHNEQFF
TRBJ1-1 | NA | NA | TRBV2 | TGTGCCAGCAAGGAAGGAGACTTGAACACTGAAGCTTTCTTT | CASKEGDLNTEAFF
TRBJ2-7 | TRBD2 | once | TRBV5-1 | TGCGCCAGCAGCTTGCAACTAGCGGGCTCCTACGAGCAGTACTTC | CASSLQLAGSYEQYF
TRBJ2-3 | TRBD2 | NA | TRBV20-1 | TGCAGTGCTCGGCGGGGGACGCAGTATTTT | CSARRGTQYF
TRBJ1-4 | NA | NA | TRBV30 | TGTGCCTGGAGTGCAGGTAGAGACGAAAAACTGTTTTTT | CAWSAGRDEKLFF
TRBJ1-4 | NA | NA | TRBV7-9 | TGTGCCAGCAGCTCATCAGAAAAACTGTTTTTT | CASSSSEKLFF
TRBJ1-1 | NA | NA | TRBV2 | TGTGCCAGCAGACCGGAAGCGGGCACTGAAGCTTTCTTT | CASRPEAGTEAFF